The T cell receptor beta chain under discussion was sequenced for a study of T-cell reconstitution after alpha-beta-depleted transplantation in children. This clonotype has just a few counts. As it was prepared, the TCRbeta library received unique molecular identifiers. TCRdb passed the PCR reads through MiXCR, listing each CDR3 protein once. Of roughly 400,000 distinct CDR3 sequences in the sample, roughly 21% were seen once. Germline V gives CDR1 SQVTM, CDR2 ANQGSEA. V was cut by 7 bases and J by 3 bases, with 15 bases left in between. The CDR3 is 13 residues long. This specimen consisted of PBMCs from the stem cell graft donor, obtained from the stem cell graft. This TCR was recovered from a human donor who donated a stem cell graft to a child with acute myeloid leukemia. The chain uses TRBV29-1 and TRBJ1-2; D gene ambiguous. The CDR3 loop is CSAAAGADYGYTF. DNA of the CDR3: TGCAGCGCCGCAGCGGGCGCAGACTATGGCTACACCTTC.